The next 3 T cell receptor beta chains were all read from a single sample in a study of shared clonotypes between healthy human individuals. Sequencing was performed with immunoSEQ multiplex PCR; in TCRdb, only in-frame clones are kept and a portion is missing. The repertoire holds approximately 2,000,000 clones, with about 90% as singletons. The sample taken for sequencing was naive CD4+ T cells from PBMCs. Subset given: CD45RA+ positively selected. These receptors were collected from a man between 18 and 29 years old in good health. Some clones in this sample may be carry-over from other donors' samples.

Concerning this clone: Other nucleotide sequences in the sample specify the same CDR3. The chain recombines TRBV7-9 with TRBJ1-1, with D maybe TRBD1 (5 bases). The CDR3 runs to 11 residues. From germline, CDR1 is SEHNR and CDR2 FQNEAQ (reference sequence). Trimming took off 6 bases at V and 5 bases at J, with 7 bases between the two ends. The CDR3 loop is CASSQGTEAFF. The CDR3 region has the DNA TGTGCCAGCAGTCAGGGAACTGAAGCTTTCTTT. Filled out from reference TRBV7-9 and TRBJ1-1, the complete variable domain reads DTGVSQNPRHKITKRGQNVTFRCDPISEHNRLYWYRQTLGQGPEFLTYFQNEAQLEKSRLLSDRFSAERPKGSFSTLEIQRTEQGDSAMYLCASSQGTEAFFGQGTRLTVV.

The DNA of the CDR3 is TGTGCCAGCAGCTTAGGGACTCTTATCGACAATGAGCAGTTCTTC. Translating it yields CASSLGTLIDNEQFF. The chain joins TRBV7-9 to TRBJ2-1; D possibly corresponds to TRBD2 (5 bases). The CDR3 covers 15 residues. V gave up 1 base and J gave up 5 bases, with 12 bases separating them. CDR1 and CDR2 (germline): SEHNR, FQNEAQ (reference sequence).

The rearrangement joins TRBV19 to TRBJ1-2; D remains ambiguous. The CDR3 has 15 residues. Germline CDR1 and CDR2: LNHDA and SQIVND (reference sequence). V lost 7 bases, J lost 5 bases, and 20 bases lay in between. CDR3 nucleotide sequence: TGTGCCAGTAAAAAGGTGGGAGATTCCTTATATGGCTACACCTTC. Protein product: CASKKVGDSLYGYTF. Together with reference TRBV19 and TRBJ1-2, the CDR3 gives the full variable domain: DGGITQSPKYLFRKEGQNVTLSCEQNLNHDAMYWYRQDPGQGLRLIYYSQIVNDFQKGDIAEGYSVSREKKESFPLTVTSAQKNPTAFYLCASKKVGDSLYGYTFGSGTRLTVV.